This paragraph reports one TCR beta chain. The source of the sample is a study of blood T cell repertoires in COVID-19. Clones were read by immunoSEQ multiplex PCR, and TCRdb kept only the in-frame ones, dropping some. The data show about 250,000 clones, with around three quarters seen just once and more than 2.5% held by the top ten. Trimming removed 3 bases at V and 2 bases at J, with 11 bases between. This CDR3 region has 15 residues. CDR1 and CDR2 from the germline V gene are LNHDA and SQIVND (reference sequence). The sample comprised peripheral blood. This TCR came from a woman of 80 years or more with acute or convalescent COVID-19. The chain recombines TRBV19 with TRBJ1-5, with D tentatively TRBD1 (5 bases). CDR3 nucleotides: TGTGCCAGTAGTATCCTTGGGGCAGGCAATCAGCCCCAGCATTTT. This encodes CASSILGAGNQPQHF.